This entry lists 21 T cell receptor beta chains sequenced from one sample in a study of PD-1 blockade in classical Hodgkin lymphoma. The table came from immunoSEQ multiplex PCR; TCRdb's copy has only in-frame clones and leaves some out. The repertoire holds approximately 12,000 clones, with about 80% as singletons. Every one of the patients relapsed after autologous stem cell transplantation (brentuximab vedotin exposure was variable). The sequences come from peripheral blood mononuclear cells (PBMCs), collected at baseline. The receptor set was obtained from a human donor with classical Hodgkin lymphoma.

The chain recombines TRBV28 with TRBJ1-4; 7 nucleotides agree with TRBD1. The length of the CDR3 is 14 residues. CDR1 is MDHEN and CDR2 is SYDVKM in the germline V gene. J gave up 6 bases and V 5 bases, and 6 bases lay outside the gene matches. CDR3 in DNA: TGTGCCAGCAGTACGACAGGGAACTATGAAAAACTGTTTTTT. Protein: CASSTTGNYEKLFF. Variable domain in full (rest from reference TRBV28 and TRBJ1-4): DVKVTQSSRYLVKRTGEKVFLECVQDMDHENMFWYRQDPGLGLRLIYFSYDVKMKEKGDIPEGYSVSREKKERFSLILESASTNQTSMYLCASSTTGNYEKLFFGSGTQLSVL.

The rearrangement uses TRBV28 and TRBJ1-1, with a possible D match to TRBD1 (5 bases). Germline CDR1 and CDR2: MDHEN and SYDVKM. Between the trimmed V and J ends, which lost 2 bases and 0 bases, there was a span of 7 bases. The CDR3 length is 14 residues. The DNA of the CDR3 is TGTGCCAGCAGTTTAACAGGAGTGAACACTGAAGCTTTCTTT. Amino acids: CASSLTGVNTEAFF.

The rearrangement joins TRBV7-9 to TRBJ1-4; D remains unclear. The CDR3 is 14 amino acids. Germline CDR1 and CDR2: SEHNR and FQNEAQ (reference sequence). Trimming shortened V by 5 bases and J by 5 bases, and 12 bases separated the two germline ends. Here the CDR3 reads CASSPPVPNEKLFF. The DNA of the CDR3 is TGTGCCAGCAGCCCTCCGGTACCGAATGAAAAACTGTTTTTT.

The chain employs TRBV19 and TRBJ2-3; 11 bases map to TRBD2. Trimming at V came to 6 bases and at J to 1 base, leaving 6 bases not matched to a gene. The CDR3 is 16 amino acids. Germline CDR1 LNHDA, CDR2 SQIVND (reference sequence). The CDR3 spells CASSNWGLAGTDTQYF. In nucleotides, the CDR3 is TGTGCCAGTAGCAATTGGGGACTAGCGGGCACAGATACGCAGTATTTT.

The J gene is TRBJ1-6, the V gene TRBV12-5; D unresolved. Germline CDR1 LGHNT, CDR2 FRNRAP. This CDR3 has 12 residues. Trimming took 2 bases from V and 9 from J, leaving 5 bases between them. This CDR3 is CASGLSGSPLHF. The CDR3 DNA reads as TGTGCTAGTGGTTTGTCTGGTTCACCCCTCCACTTT.

The chain has TRBV5-1 and TRBJ2-5, with 16 bases aligning to TRBD2. Germline CDR1 is SGHRS and CDR2 is YFSETQ. There are 15 residues in the CDR3. The V gene end was trimmed by 9 bases and the J gene end by 5 bases; junction bases not matched to a gene: 7. The CDR3 spells CATGTSGGAGETQYF. CDR3 nucleotides: TGCGCCACCGGGACTAGCGGGGGGGCCGGCGAGACCCAGTACTTC. Supplemented by reference TRBV5-1 and TRBJ2-5, the full variable domain reads KAGVTQTPRYLIKTRGQQVTLSCSPISGHRSVSWYQQTPGQGLQFLFEYFSETQRNKGNFPGRFSGRQFSNSRSEMNVSTLELGDSALYLCATGTSGGAGETQYFGPGTRLLVL.

This clone has a single count. The chain has TRBV6-5 and TRBJ1-2; 7 bases align to TRBD1. CDR1 MNHEY and CDR2 SVGAGI come from the germline V gene. This CDR3 comprises 16 residues. J gave up 3 bases and V 2 bases, and 9 bases lay outside the gene matches. The CDR3 region is CASSYAWRGQHYGYTF. The CDR3 bases are TGTGCCAGCAGTTACGCATGGCGGGGACAGCACTATGGCTACACCTTC.

This chain uses TRBV4-1 with TRBJ1-5; D not resolved. Trimming shortened V by 0 bases and J by 3 bases, and 9 bases separated the two germline ends. Germline loops: CDR1 MGHRA, CDR2 YSYEKL. The CDR3 contains 15 residues. As DNA, the CDR3 is TGCGCCAGCAGCCAAGATAGGTCCGCCAATCAGCCCCAGCATTTT. Translated: CASSQDRSANQPQHF.

V is TRBV7-2 and J is TRBJ2-1; TRBD2 matches 11 bases. CDR3 length: 15 residues. CDR1 and CDR2 (germline): SGHTA, FQGNSA. V shed 4 bases and J 4 bases; nucleotides not matched to a gene: 3. The CDR3 spells CASSWGLAAYNEQFF. CDR3 nucleotides: TGTGCCAGCAGCTGGGGACTAGCGGCTTACAATGAGCAGTTCTTC.

The chain uses TRBV4-1 and TRBJ1-1, with D unresolved. V lost 0 bases and J 2 bases, leaving 13 bases between the germline ends. This CDR3 is built from 16 residues. Germline V gene sequence: CDR1 MGHRA, CDR2 YSYEKL. CDR3 bases: TGCGCCAGCAGCCAAGAGGGTCCGCTCTTTAACACTGAAGCTTTCTTT. Translated, it gives CASSQEGPLFNTEAFF.

This chain uses TRBV4-3 with TRBJ2-7, with 7 nucleotides matching TRBD1. CDR3 length equals 14 residues. CDR1 is LGHNA, CDR2 YSLEER, per germline. With 6 bases clipped from V and 5 bases from J, the junction kept 10 bases outside the gene matches. CDR3 residues: CASSPGTVLDEQYF. The CDR3 nucleotides are TGCGCCAGCAGTCCCGGGACAGTGCTCGACGAGCAGTACTTC.

This clone has a handful of counts. This chain connects TRBV7-8 to TRBJ1-5; D uncertain. Trimming left V 2 bases short and J 5 bases short, with 10 bases between. Germline V CDR1 and CDR2: SGHVS, FQNEAQ. This CDR3 comprises 14 residues. CDR3 DNA sequence: TGTGCCAGCAGCTTAAACAGAACCTATCAGCCCCAGCATTTT. Translation gives CASSLNRTYQPQHF.

The V call is TRBV6-1, the J call TRBJ2-7, with 10 bases matching TRBD1. In germline, CDR1 is MNHNS, CDR2 SASEGT. V lost 1 base to trimming and J lost 3 bases; unmatched junction nucleotides: 3. This CDR3 has 15 residues. CDR3 sequence: CASSEGTGGFYEQYF. The CDR3 coding sequence is TGTGCCAGCAGTGAAGGGACAGGGGGTTTCTACGAGCAGTACTTC.

This clone was seen once. The chain combines TRBV15 with TRBJ2-1; 14 bases agree with TRBD2. The junction had 11 bases not matched to a gene; V was cut back by 1 base and J by 0 bases. The CDR3 is 21 residues long. Germline values: CDR1 LNHNV, CDR2 YYDKDF (reference sequence). The CDR3 region is CATSRGRPEGTSGGSYNEQFF. CDR3 DNA sequence: TGTGCCACCAGCAGAGGTCGGCCCGAGGGGACTAGCGGGGGCTCCTACAATGAGCAGTTCTTC.

The chain uses TRBV18 and TRBJ2-3; D unclear. The germline V gene has CDR1 KGHSH and CDR2 LQKENI. This CDR3 comprises 18 residues. V was shortened by 1 base and J by 2 bases, with 19 bases between the two germline ends. CDR3 sequence (DNA): TGTGCCAGCTCACCACTACGGTTCAACACACACACCACAGATACGCAGTATTTT. This codes for CASSPLRFNTHTTDTQYF. The variable domain in full, completed from reference TRBV18 and TRBJ2-3, reads NAGVMQNPRHLVRRRGQEARLRCSPMKGHSHVYWYRQLPEEGLKFMVYLQKENIIDESGMPKERFSAEFPKEGPSILRIQQVVRGDSAAYFCASSPLRFNTHTTDTQYFGPGTRLTVL.

The chain uses TRBV19 and TRBJ2-3; tentative D call: TRBD2 (6 bases). CDR1 is LNHDA and CDR2 is SQIVND in the germline V gene (reference sequence). V was trimmed by 6 bases and J by 2 bases, leaving 15 bases between them. The CDR3 contains 15 residues. CDR3 DNA: TGTGCCAGTAGGCCAGGCGGGGCATACACAGATACGCAGTATTTT. Its protein product is CASRPGGAYTDTQYF.

The V call is TRBV7-9, the J call TRBJ1-5; the match to TRBD1 covers 7 bases. Germline V gene data show CDR1 as SEHNR and CDR2 as FQNEAQ (reference sequence). The CDR3 has 14 residues. After removal of 5 bases from V and 2 bases from J, the junction contained 3 bases not matched to a gene. The chain's CDR3 is CASSAGTGNQPQHF. The CDR3 nucleotides read TGTGCCAGCAGCGCAGGGACAGGCAATCAGCCCCAGCATTTT.

This clone was seen only a few times. The rearrangement joins TRBV27 to TRBJ2-3; 11 bases are a match to TRBD2. This CDR3 contains 17 residues. In germline, CDR1 is MNHEY, CDR2 SMNVEV (reference sequence). V shed 3 bases and J 0 bases; nucleotides not matched to a gene: 5. The CDR3 region has the DNA TGTGCCAGCAGTTTCGGGACTAGCGGACATAGCACAGATACGCAGTATTTT. Its protein product is CASSFGTSGHSTDTQYF.

The chain combines TRBV25-1 with TRBJ1-6, with D possibly TRBD1 on 5 matching bases. Germline values: CDR1 MGHDK, CDR2 SYGVNS. Between the trimmed V and J ends, which lost 3 bases and 9 bases, there was a span of 18 bases. This CDR3 contains 16 residues. CDR3 sequence: CASSDVTRSGGSPLHF. The CDR3 DNA is TGTGCCAGCAGTGATGTCACACGATCCGGGGGTTCACCCCTCCACTTT. Full variable domain (missing parts from reference TRBV25-1 and TRBJ1-6): EADIYQTPRYLVIGTGKKITLECSQTMGHDKMYWYQQDPGMELHLIHYSYGVNSTEKGDLSSESTVSRIRTEHFPLTLESARPSHTSQYLCASSDVTRSGGSPLHFGNGTRLTVT.

The genes are TRBV9 and TRBJ2-7, with 13 bases fitting TRBD2. This CDR3 contains 17 residues. In germline, CDR1 is SGDLS, CDR2 YYNGEE. V gave up 3 bases and J gave up 6 bases; unmatched junction bases: 12. The CDR3 DNA follows: TGTGCCAGCAGCGAGGGACTAGCGGGACATGGTGCATCCGAGCAGTACTTC. Translated, it gives CASSEGLAGHGASEQYF. The entire variable domain, with the rest obtained from reference TRBV9 and TRBJ2-7, is as follows: DSGVTQTPKHLITATGQRVTLRCSPRSGDLSVYWYQQSLDQGLQFLIQYYNGEERAKGNILERFSAQQFPDLHSELNLSSLELGDSALYFCASSEGLAGHGASEQYFGPGTRLTVT.

CDR3 in DNA: TGTGCCAGCAGCTTAGATGGAGGGGGCGCTTTGGAGACCCAGTACTTC. It codes for CASSLDGGGALETQYF. This rearrangement joins TRBV11-2 to TRBJ2-5, with D tentatively TRBD1 (7 bases). This CDR3 spans 16 amino acids. V lost 0 bases to trimming and J lost 5 bases, with 16 bases between them. Germline CDR1 is SGHAT and CDR2 is FQNNGV.